This TCR beta chain was sequenced in a study of blood T cells in healthy people across ages. Combining a sample-barcoded 5' primer with a J-beta primer mix, a second PCR ran for roughly 6 to 11 cycles. TCRdb reprocessed the 5' RACE reads via MiXCR and lists one record per CDR3 protein. The repertoire holds some 700,000 distinct CDR3 sequences, with around a fifth as singletons. Looked up from germline, CDR1 is ENHRY and CDR2 is SYGVKD. Trimming left V 10 bases short and J 0 bases short, with 13 bases between. CDR3 length: 14 residues. This clonotype has just a few counts. Sequencing used blood. The source of this sequence is a man in his 70s in good health. The rearrangement uses TRBV10-3 and TRBJ2-1; either TRBD1 or TRBD2 may supply D (5 bases each). The CDR3 DNA reads as TGTGCCAATAGGGACGAGAGCTCCTACAATGAGCAGTTCTTC. Amino acid sequence: CANRDESSYNEQFF.